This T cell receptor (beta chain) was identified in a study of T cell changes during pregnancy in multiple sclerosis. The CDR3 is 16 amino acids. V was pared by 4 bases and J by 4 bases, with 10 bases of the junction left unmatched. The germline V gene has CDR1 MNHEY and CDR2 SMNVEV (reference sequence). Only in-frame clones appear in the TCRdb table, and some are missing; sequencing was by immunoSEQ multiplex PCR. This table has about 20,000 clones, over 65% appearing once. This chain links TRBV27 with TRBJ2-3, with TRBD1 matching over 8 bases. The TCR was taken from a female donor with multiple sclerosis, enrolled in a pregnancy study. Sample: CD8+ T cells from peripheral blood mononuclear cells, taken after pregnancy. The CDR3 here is CASSSRTGLEADTQYF. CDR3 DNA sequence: TGTGCCAGCAGTTCTCGGACAGGGCTAGAGGCAGATACGCAGTATTTT.